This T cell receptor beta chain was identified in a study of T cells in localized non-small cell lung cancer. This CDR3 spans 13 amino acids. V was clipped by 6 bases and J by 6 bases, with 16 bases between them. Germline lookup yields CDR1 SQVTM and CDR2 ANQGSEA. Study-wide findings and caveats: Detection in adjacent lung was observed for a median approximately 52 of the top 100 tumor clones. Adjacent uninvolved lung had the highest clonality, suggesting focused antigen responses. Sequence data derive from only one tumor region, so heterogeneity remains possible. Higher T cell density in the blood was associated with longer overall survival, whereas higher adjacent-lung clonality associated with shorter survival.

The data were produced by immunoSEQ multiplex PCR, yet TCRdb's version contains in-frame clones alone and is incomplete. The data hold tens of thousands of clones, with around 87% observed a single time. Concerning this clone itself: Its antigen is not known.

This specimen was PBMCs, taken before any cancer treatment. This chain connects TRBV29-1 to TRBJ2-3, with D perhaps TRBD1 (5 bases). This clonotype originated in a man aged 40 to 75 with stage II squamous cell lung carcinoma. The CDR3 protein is CSVAVIGADTQYF. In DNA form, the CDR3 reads TGCAGCGTCGCAGTGATAGGGGCGGATACGCAGTATTTT.